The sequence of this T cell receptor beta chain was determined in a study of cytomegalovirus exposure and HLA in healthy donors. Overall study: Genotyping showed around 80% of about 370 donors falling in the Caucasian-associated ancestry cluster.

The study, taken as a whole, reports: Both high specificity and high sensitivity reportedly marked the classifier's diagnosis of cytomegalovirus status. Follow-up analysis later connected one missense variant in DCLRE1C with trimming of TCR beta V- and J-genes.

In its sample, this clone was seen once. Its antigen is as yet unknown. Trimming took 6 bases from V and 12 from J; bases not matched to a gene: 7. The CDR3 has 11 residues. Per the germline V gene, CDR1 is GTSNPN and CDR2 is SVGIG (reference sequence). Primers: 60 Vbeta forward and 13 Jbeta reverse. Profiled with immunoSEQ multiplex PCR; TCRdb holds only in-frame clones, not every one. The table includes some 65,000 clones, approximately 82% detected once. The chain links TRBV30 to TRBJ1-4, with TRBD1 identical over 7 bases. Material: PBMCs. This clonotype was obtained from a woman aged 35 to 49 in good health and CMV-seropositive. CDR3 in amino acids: CACKPGGQLFF. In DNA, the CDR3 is TGTGCCTGTAAGCCAGGGGGACAACTGTTTTTT.